Listed here is a single T cell receptor beta chain. This sample stems from a study of OX40 agonist ivuxolimab in advanced cancers. Between the trimmed V and J ends, which lost 0 bases and 4 bases, there was a span of 8 bases. The germline V gene has CDR1 SGHRS and CDR2 YFSETQ. The CDR3 contains 14 residues. The data were produced by immunoSEQ multiplex PCR, yet TCRdb's version contains in-frame clones alone and is incomplete. Here the sample spans about 47,000 clones, roughly nine tenths being singletons. The chain has TRBV5-1 and TRBJ1-5; D is unclear. This TCR was recovered from an adult with an advanced solid tumor such as melanoma, head and neck, liver or kidney cancer. This sample comprised CD4+ or CD8+ T cells sorted from blood, obtained in a trial of the OX40 agonist ivuxolimab. CDR3 protein: CASSLEGGNQPQHF. The CDR3 DNA follows: TGCGCCAGCAGCTTGGAGGGCGGGAATCAGCCCCAGCATTTT. The full variable domain, its missing parts supplied by reference TRBV5-1 and TRBJ1-5, is KAGVTQTPRYLIKTRGQQVTLSCSPISGHRSVSWYQQTPGQGLQFLFEYFSETQRNKGNFPGRFSGRQFSNSRSEMNVSTLELGDSALYLCASSLEGGNQPQHFGDGTRLSIL.